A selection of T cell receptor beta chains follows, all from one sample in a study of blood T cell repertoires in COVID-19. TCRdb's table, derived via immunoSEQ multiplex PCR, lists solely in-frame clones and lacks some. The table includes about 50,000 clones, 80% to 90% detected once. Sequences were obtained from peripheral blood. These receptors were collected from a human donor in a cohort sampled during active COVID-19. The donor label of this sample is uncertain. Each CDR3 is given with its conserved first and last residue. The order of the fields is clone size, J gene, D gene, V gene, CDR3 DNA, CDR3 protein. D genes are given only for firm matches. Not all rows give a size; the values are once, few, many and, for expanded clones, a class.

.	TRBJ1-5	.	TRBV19	TGTGCCAGCCCGGGAGAACCGGGGGATCAGCCCCAGCATTTT	CASPGEPGDQPQHF
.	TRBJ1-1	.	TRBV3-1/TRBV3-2	TGTGCCAGCAGCCAGACCCAAGGGAGGGGATTGAACACTGAAGCTTTCTTT	CASSQTQGRGLNTEAFF
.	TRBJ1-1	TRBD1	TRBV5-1	TGCGCCAGCAGCGAAAGGACAGGGCGGCGTCTTTCGAACACTGAAGCTTTCTTT	CASSERTGRRLSNTEAFF
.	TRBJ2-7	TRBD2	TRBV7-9	TGTGCCAGCAGCCCCCCGGGTAGCGGGGCTTACGAGCAGTACTTC	CASSPPGSGAYEQYF
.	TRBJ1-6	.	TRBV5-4	TGTGCCAGCAGCTTGGTGGGGACTCGGGGCTATAATTCACCCCTCCACTTT	CASSLVGTRGYNSPLHF
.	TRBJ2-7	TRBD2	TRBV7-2	TGTGCCAGCAGCTCTCGGGTTATAGGGACTAAAACCTACGAGCAGTACTTC	CASSSRVIGTKTYEQYF
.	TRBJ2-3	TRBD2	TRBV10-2	TGCGCCAGCAGTGACCTGACTAGCGGGGGGCCGAGCACAGATACGCAGTATTTT	CASSDLTSGGPSTDTQYF
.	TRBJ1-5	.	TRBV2	TGTGCCAGCAGTGAAGCTCGGGGGAGGCAGCCCCAGCATTTT	CASSEARGRQPQHF
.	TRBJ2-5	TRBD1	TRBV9	TGTGCCAGCAGCCAGAGACAGGGAATAGGGGAGACCCAGTACTTC	CASSQRQGIGETQYF
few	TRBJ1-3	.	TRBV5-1	TGCGCCAGCAGCATTAACCCAGGGATTTCTGGAAACACCATATATTTT	CASSINPGISGNTIYF
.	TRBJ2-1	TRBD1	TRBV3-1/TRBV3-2	TGTGCCAGCAGCGGACAGGGGGCATACAATGAGCAGTTCTTC	CASSGQGAYNEQFF
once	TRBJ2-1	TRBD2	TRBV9	TGTGCCAGCAGCGTATCTAGCGGGGTTTCCTACAATGAGCAGTTCTTC	CASSVSSGVSYNEQFF
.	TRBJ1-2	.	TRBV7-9	TGTGCCAGCAGCTTCCCGCAGGGTGAGCGTGGTGGCTACACCTTC	CASSFPQGERGGYTF
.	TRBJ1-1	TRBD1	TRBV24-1	TGTGCCACCAGCAAGACCGCCAGACAGGGGGCAACGAGGATGAACACTGAAGCTTTCTTT	CATSKTARQGATRMNTEAFF
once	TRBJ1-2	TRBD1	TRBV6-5	TGTGCCAGCAGCGCTATTCAGGGGGCGAACTATGGCTACACCTTC	CASSAIQGANYGYTF
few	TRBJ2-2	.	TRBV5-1	TGCGCCAGCAGCTTGGAACACGGGGAGCTGTTTTTT	CASSLEHGELFF
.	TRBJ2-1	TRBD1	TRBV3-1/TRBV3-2	TGTGCCAGCAGCTTTACACCGGGACAGGGCTCCTACAATGAGCAGTTCTTC	CASSFTPGQGSYNEQFF
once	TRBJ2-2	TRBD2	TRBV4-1	TGCGCCAGCAGCCTAGTCGGGGGGGCGAACACCGGGGAGCTGTTTTTT	CASSLVGGANTGELFF
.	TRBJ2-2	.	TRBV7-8	TGTGCCAGCATCCCGTTGGGGCGATCGAACACCGGGGAGCTGTTTTTT	CASIPLGRSNTGELFF
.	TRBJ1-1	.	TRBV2	TGTGCCAGCAGCGACAGATTAGAAGCTTTCTTT	CASSDRLEAFF
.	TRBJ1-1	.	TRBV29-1	TGCAGCCCCCTGGAAGGAGGGGTGAGGAGGGGCACTGAAGCTTTCTTT	CSPLEGGVRRGTEAFF
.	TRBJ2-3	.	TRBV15	TGTGCCACCAGGGTACAGGGGACTAGACCAAGCACAGATACGCAGTATTTT	CATRVQGTRPSTDTQYF
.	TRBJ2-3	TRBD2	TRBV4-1	TGCGCCAGCAGCCACTGGACTAGCGGGGGGGGCACAGATACGCAGTATTTT	CASSHWTSGGGTDTQYF
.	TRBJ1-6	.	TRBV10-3	TGTGCCATCAGTGACTTGGGGGGAGACGATTCACCCCTCCACTTT	CAISDLGGDDSPLHF
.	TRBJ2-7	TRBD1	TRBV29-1	TGCAGCGTCGGGACAGGGGAAAGGGAGCAGTACTTC	CSVGTGEREQYF
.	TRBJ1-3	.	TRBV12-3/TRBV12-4	TGTGCCAGCAAGAGGTCTGGAAACACCATATATTTT	CASKRSGNTIYF
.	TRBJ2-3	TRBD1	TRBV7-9	TGTGCCAGCAGCTTTGACAGGGACACAGATACGCAGTATTTT	CASSFDRDTDTQYF
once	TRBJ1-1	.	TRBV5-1	TGCGCCAGCAGCTTGGAATCTCGGTTGAACACTGAAGCTTTCTTT	CASSLESRLNTEAFF
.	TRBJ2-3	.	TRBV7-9	TGTGCCAGCAGCTCAACCGGGGGGCCCAGGGATACGCAGTATTTT	CASSSTGGPRDTQYF
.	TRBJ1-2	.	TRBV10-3	TGTGCCATCAGTGAATCGAGCGAGTCTGGCTACACCTTC	CAISESSESGYTF
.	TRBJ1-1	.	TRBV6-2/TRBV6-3	TGTGCCAGCAGCCCCGGACGAAACAGGGACAACACTGAAGCTTTCTTT	CASSPGRNRDNTEAFF
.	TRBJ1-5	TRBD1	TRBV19	TGTGCCAGTAGTCGAGGGACAGCAAATAGCAATCAGCCCCAGCATTTT	CASSRGTANSNQPQHF
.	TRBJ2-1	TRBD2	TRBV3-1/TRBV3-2	TGTGCCAGCAGTTACACTAGCGGGGGGGCCGGGGAGCAGTTCTTC	CASSYTSGGAGEQFF
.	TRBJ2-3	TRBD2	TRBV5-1	TGCGCCAGCAGCTTTAGCGGGGGGGCAAACACAGATACGCAGTATTTT	CASSFSGGANTDTQYF
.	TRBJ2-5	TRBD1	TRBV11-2	TGTGCCAGCAGCCTTCATTCCGGGACAGGGGGCTCTGAGGAGACCCAGTACTTC	CASSLHSGTGGSEETQYF
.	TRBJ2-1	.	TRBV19	TGTGCCAGTAGTATCTTCCCGGTTAGCTCCTACAATGAGCAGTTCTTC	CASSIFPVSSYNEQFF
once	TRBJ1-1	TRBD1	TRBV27	TGTGCCAGCAGTTCTCCAGGGACAGGGTTAAACACTGAAGCTTTCTTT	CASSSPGTGLNTEAFF
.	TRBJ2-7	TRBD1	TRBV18	TGTGCCAGCTCACAACCGGGACAGGGGGTCTACGAGCAGTACTTC	CASSQPGQGVYEQYF
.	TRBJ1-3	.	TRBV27	TGTGCCAGCAGATCGGGGGGGACTGGAAACACCATATATTTT	CASRSGGTGNTIYF
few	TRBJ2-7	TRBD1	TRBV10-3	TGTGCCACGTGGGACAGGGAGTACGAGCAGTACTTC	CATWDREYEQYF
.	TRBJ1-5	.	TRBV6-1	TGTGCCAGCAGTGAAGCGACCGTTGGGGGGGGGCAGCCCCAGCATTTT	CASSEATVGGGQPQHF
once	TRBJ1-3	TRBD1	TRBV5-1	TGCGCCAGCAGCTTGGTACAGGGGGCGTATGGAAACACCATATATTTT	CASSLVQGAYGNTIYF